The source of this T cell receptor (beta chain) is a study of shared T cell receptors in the human thymus. This table comes from immunoSEQ multiplex PCR, and its TCRdb copy is limited to in-frame clones, with some not included. The sample records 640,000 or so clones, more than 70% being singletons. These data were likewise used in another study, on human thymus T cells. Per that study: Resected material from corrective heart surgery provided the thymus tissue analysed. What appeared biased in thymic and blood repertoires was the usage of V and J genes.

The receptor's source is a boy younger than two with a congenital heart defect. Sequenced: thymocytes.

DNA of the CDR3: TGTGCCAGCAGTTTATGCCCGGCTAGCGGGGAGCTGTTTTTT. It translates to CASSLCPASGELFF. The chain combines TRBV28 with TRBJ2-2; D is unresolved. CDR1 and CDR2 (germline): MDHEN, SYDVKM. V was clipped by 0 bases and J by 7 bases, with 9 bases between them. The CDR3 runs 14 residues.